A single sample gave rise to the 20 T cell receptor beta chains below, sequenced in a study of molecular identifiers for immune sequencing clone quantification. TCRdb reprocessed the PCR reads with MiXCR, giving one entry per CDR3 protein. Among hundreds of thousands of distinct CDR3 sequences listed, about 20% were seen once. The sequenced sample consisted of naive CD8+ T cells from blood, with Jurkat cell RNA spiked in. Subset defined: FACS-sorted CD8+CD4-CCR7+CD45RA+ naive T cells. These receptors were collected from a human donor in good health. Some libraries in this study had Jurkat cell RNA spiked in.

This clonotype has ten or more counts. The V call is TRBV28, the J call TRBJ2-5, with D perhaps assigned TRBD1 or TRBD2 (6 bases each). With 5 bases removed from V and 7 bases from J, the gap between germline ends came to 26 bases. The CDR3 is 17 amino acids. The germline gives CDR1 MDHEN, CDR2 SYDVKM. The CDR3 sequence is CASSQNSGAPPRGTQYF. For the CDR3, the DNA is TGTGCCAGCAGTCAAAACTCGGGGGCGCCCCCTCGGGGGACCCAGTACTTC.

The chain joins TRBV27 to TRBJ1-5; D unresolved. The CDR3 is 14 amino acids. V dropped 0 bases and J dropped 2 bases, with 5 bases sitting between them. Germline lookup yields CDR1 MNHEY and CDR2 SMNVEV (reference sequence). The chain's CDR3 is CASSLSLGNQPQHF. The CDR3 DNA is TGTGCCAGCAGTTTATCACTTGGCAATCAGCCCCAGCATTTT.

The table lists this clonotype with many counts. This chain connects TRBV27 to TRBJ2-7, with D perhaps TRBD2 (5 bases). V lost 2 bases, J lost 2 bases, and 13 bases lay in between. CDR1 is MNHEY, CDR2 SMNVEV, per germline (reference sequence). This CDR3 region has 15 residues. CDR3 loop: CASSLRIAGPYEQYF. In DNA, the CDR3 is TGTGCCAGCAGTTTAAGGATCGCGGGTCCCTACGAGCAGTACTTC.

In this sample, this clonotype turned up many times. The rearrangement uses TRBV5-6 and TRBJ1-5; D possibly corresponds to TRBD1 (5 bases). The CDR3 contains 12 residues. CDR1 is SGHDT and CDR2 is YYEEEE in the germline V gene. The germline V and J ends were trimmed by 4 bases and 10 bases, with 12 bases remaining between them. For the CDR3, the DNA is TGTGCCAGCAGCCTCAGGGTTTCTCCCCAGCATTTT. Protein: CASSLRVSPQHF.

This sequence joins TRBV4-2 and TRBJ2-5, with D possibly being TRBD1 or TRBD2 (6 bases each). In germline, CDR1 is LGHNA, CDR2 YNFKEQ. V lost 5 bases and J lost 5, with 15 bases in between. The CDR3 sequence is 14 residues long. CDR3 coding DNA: TGTGCCAGCAGCGGGGGCGGGATATGGGAGACCCAGTACTTC. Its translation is CASSGGGIWETQYF.

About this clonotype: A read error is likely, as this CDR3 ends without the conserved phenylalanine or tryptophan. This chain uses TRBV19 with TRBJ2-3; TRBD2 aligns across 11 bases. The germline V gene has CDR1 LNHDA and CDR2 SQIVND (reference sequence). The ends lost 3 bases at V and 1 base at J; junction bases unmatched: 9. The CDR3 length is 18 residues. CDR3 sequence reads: CASSIIGGGLAGTDTQYS. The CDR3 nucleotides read TGTGCCAGTAGTATCATAGGCGGGGGACTAGCGGGCACAGATACGCAGTATTCT.

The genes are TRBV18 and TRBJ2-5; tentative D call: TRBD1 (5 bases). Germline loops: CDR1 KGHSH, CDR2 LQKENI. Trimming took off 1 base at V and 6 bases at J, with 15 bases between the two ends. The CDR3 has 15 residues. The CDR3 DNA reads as TGTGCCAGCTCACCACGGGCAGGGCAGCTCCAGACCCAGTACTTC. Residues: CASSPRAGQLQTQYF.

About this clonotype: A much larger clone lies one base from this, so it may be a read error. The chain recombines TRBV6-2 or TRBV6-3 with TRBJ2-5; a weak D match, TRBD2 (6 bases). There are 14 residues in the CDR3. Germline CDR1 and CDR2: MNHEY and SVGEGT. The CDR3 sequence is CASSYRGTQETRYF. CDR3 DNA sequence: TGTGCCAGCAGTTACCGGGGGACGCAAGAGACCCGGTACTTC.

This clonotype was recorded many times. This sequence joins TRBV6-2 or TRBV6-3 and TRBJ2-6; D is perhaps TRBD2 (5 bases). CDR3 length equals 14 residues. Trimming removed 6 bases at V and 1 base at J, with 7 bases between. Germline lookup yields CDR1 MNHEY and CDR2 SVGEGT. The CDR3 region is CASRRVSGANVLTF. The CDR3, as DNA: TGTGCCAGCAGGAGGGTGTCTGGGGCCAACGTCCTGACTTTC.

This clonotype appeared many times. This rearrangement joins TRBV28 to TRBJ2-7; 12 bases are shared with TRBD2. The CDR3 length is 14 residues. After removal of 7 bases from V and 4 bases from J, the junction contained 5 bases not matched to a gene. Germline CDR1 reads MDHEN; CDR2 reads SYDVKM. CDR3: CASNPGLAGYEQYF. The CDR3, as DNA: TGTGCCAGCAATCCCGGACTAGCGGGATACGAGCAGTACTTC.

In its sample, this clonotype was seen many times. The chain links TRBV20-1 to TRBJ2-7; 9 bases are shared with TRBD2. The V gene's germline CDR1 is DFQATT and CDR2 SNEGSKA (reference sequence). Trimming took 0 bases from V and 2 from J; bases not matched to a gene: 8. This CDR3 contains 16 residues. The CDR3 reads CSARETSSGSTYEQYF. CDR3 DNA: TGCAGTGCTAGAGAGACCAGTAGCGGGAGCACCTACGAGCAGTACTTC.

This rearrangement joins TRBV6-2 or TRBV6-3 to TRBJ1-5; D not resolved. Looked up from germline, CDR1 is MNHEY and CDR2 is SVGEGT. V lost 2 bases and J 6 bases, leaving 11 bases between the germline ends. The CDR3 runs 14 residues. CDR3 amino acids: CASSYTSQVQPQHF. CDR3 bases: TGTGCCAGCAGTTACACTTCTCAGGTTCAGCCCCAGCATTTT.

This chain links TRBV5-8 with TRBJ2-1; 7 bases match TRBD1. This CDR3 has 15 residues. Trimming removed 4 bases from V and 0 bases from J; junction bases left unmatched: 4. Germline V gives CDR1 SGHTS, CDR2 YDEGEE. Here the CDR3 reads CASSTGTASYNEQFF. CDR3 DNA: TGTGCCAGCAGCACAGGGACAGCCTCCTACAATGAGCAGTTCTTC.

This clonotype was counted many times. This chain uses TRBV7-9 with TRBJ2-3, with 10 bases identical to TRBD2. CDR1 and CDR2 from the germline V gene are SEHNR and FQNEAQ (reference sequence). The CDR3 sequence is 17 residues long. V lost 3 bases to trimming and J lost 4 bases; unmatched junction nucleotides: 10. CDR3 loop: CASSFGQAGGPADTQYF. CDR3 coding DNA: TGTGCCAGCAGCTTTGGTCAAGCGGGAGGGCCTGCAGATACGCAGTATTTT.

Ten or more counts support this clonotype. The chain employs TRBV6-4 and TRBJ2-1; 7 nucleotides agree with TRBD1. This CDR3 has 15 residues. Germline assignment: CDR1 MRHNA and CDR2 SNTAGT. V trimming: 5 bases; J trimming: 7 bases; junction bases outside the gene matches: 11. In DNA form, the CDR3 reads TGTGCCAGCAGTAGGGACAGATCCACGGGGAATGAGCAGTTCTTC. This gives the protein CASSRDRSTGNEQFF.

The CDR3 DNA reads TGCGCCAGCAGCCAAGAACCGGAGACGGGGTACGAGCAGTACTTC. Translation gives CASSQEPETGYEQYF. This sequence joins TRBV4-1 and TRBJ2-7; D is perhaps TRBD2 (5 bases). V was cut by 0 bases and J by 4 bases, with 13 bases left in between. This CDR3 region has 15 residues. Germline V lookup: CDR1 MGHRA, CDR2 YSYEKL.

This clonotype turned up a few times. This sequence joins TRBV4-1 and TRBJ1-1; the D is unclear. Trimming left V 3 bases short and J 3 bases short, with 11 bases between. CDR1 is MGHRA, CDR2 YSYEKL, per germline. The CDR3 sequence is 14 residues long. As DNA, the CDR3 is TGCGCCAGCAGCCAGACCGATAAGTACACTGAAGCTTTCTTT. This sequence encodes CASSQTDKYTEAFF.

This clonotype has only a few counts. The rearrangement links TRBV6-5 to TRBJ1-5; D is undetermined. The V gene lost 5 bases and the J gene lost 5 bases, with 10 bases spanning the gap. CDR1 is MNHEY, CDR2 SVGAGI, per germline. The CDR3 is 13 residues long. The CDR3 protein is CASSPLQDQPQHF. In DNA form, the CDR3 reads TGTGCCAGCAGTCCCCTCCAAGATCAGCCCCAGCATTTT.

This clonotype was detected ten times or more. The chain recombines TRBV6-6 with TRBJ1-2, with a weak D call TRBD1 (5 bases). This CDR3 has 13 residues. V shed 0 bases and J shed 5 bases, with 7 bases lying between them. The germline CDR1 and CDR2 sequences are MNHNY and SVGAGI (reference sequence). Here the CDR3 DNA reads TGTGCCAGCAGTTACTCGAGACAGTATGGCTACACCTTC. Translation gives CASSYSRQYGYTF.

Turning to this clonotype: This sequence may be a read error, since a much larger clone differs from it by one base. The CDR3 nucleotides are TGTGCCAGCGGTTATCGACAGGGCAGCTCCTACGAGCAGTACTTC. Protein product: CASGYRQGSSYEQYF. This chain joins TRBV27 and TRBJ2-7; 7 bases line up with TRBD1. The CDR3 is made up of 15 amino acids. Germline CDR1 MNHEY, CDR2 SMNVEV (reference sequence). The trim removed 8 bases at V and 0 bases at J, leaving 10 bases unmatched.